The next 15 T cell receptor beta chains were all read from a single sample in a study of molecular identifiers for immune sequencing clone quantification. One entry per CDR3 protein results from TCRdb running MiXCR on the PCR reads. The data contain about 640,000 distinct CDR3 sequences, just under 20% of them singletons. Input material: naive CD8+ T cells from blood, with Jurkat cell RNA spiked in. Subset here: FACS-sorted CD8+CD4-CCR7+CD45RA+ naive T cells. Every receptor here comes from a human donor in good health. Some libraries in this study had Jurkat cell RNA spiked in.

The chain's CDR3 is CASSGGTSNTGELFF. The CDR3 DNA follows: TGTGCCAGCAGCGGGGGGACATCGAACACCGGGGAGCTGTTTTTT. The chain links TRBV2 to TRBJ2-2, with D tentatively TRBD2 (7 bases). The V gene's germline CDR1 is SNHLY and CDR2 FYNNEI. This CDR3 is 15 amino acids long. Trimming shortened V by 6 bases and J by 0 bases, and 11 bases separated the two germline ends.

This clonotype was observed a few times. The chain carries TRBV11-2 and TRBJ2-5, with 7 bases identical to TRBD1. With V trimmed by 4 bases and J by 1 base, 6 bases remained unmatched. Germline V gene data show CDR1 as SGHAT and CDR2 as FQNNGV. This CDR3 contains 15 residues. CDR3 DNA sequence: TGTGCCAGCAGCTCGGGACAGTTAAGCCAAGAGACCCAGTACTTC. It specifies CASSSGQLSQETQYF.

This clonotype was seen many times. The chain couples TRBV19 to TRBJ2-3; D is possibly TRBD2 (6 bases). V lost 6 bases, J lost 1 base, and 14 bases lay in between. The CDR3 is made up of 15 amino acids. Germline loops: CDR1 LNHDA, CDR2 SQIVND (reference sequence). The CDR3 nucleotides read TGTGCCAGTAGGATCGGGGGATTCGGCACAGATACGCAGTATTTT. Translating it yields CASRIGGFGTDTQYF.

Many counts were recorded for this clonotype. The chain employs TRBV2 and TRBJ1-2; no clear D gene. Trimming removed 2 bases at V and 6 bases at J, with 10 bases between. Germline V gives CDR1 SNHLY, CDR2 FYNNEI. This CDR3 region has 13 residues. CDR3 DNA: TGTGCCAGCAGTGAAAAGTTTGTGGATGGCTACACCTTC. Encoded protein: CASSEKFVDGYTF.

This clonotype was found many times. The genes are TRBV29-1 and TRBJ1-4; 9 bases fit TRBD1. The CDR3 spans 13 residues. CDR1 is SQVTM and CDR2 is ANQGSEA in the germline V gene. V was pared by 6 bases and J by 7 bases, with 6 bases of the junction left unmatched. Here the CDR3 reads CSVGTGIREKLFF. The CDR3, as DNA: TGCAGCGTGGGGACAGGGATTCGTGAAAAACTGTTTTTT.

The table lists this clonotype with a few counts. The gene calls are TRBV5-4 and TRBJ2-7; D possibly corresponds to TRBD1 (6 bases). The CDR3 covers 14 residues. V lost 0 bases to trimming and J lost 4 bases, with 11 bases between them. CDR1 is SGHNT and CDR2 is YYREEE in the germline V gene (reference sequence). In DNA, the CDR3 is TGTGCCAGCAGCTTGGGACAGGAATTTTACGAGCAGTACTTC. Translating it yields CASSLGQEFYEQYF.

V is TRBV19 and J is TRBJ2-3, with 10 bases aligning to TRBD2. The CDR3 is made up of 16 amino acids. V lost 4 bases, J lost 4 bases, and 8 bases stayed unmatched. The germline V gene encodes CDR1 LNHDA and CDR2 SQIVND (reference sequence). In nucleotides, the CDR3 is TGTGCCAGTAGTAGGTGGAGCGGGGGGGCATCAGATACGCAGTATTTT. Translation: CASSRWSGGASDTQYF.

This clonotype has a count of ten or more. The gene calls are TRBV28 and TRBJ1-2, with TRBD1 matching over 7 bases. The V and J ends lost 4 bases and 0 bases, in that order; junction bases with no gene match: 11. The CDR3 covers 17 residues. Per the germline V gene, CDR1 is MDHEN and CDR2 is SYDVKM. The CDR3 DNA is TGTGCCAGCAGTTCCCCTCAGGGACAGATAGCTAACTATGGCTACACCTTC. This encodes CASSSPQGQIANYGYTF.

This clonotype showed up many times. The chain carries TRBV27 and TRBJ2-7; 7 bases agree with TRBD1. Germline values: CDR1 MNHEY, CDR2 SMNVEV (reference sequence). CDR3 length: 18 amino acids. Losses at the gene ends were 8 bases for V and 7 bases for J; bases not matched to a gene: 26. The CDR3 region is CASRFVGRGIEAPMEQYF. The CDR3 coding sequence is TGTGCCAGCCGGTTTGTAGGCAGGGGGATTGAGGCCCCCATGGAGCAGTACTTC.

This clonotype has more than one count but fewer than ten. V and J are TRBV20-1 and TRBJ2-1, with a tentative D call TRBD2 (6 bases). The germline V gene has CDR1 DFQATT and CDR2 SNEGSKA (reference sequence). V was clipped by 6 bases and J by 10 bases, with 16 bases between them. This CDR3 is built from 12 residues. This CDR3 reads CSAQVGLQEQFF. CDR3 in DNA: TGCAGTGCCCAAGTGGGACTCCAGGAGCAGTTCTTC.

This clonotype was recorded many times. V usage is TRBV7-9 and J usage is TRBJ2-2, with unresolved D. The V end was cut by 3 bases, the J end by 1 base, with 12 bases between. Germline CDR1 and CDR2: SEHNR and FQNEAQ (reference sequence). The CDR3 runs 16 residues. The CDR3 DNA reads as TGTGCCAGCAGCTTTCCCGTCAGACTGAACACCGGGGAGCTGTTTTTT. It is translated as CASSFPVRLNTGELFF.

As concerns this clonotype: An end of the junction differs from the germline gene, which may be a read error. The chain joins TRBV27 to TRBJ2-1; 9 positions match TRBD2. This CDR3 is 14 amino acids long. Germline CDR1 reads MNHEY; CDR2 reads SMNVEV (reference sequence). CDR3 DNA sequence: TGTGCCAGCAGTTCTAGCGGGGCCTACGATGAGCAGTTCTTC. This codes for CASSSSGAYDEQFF.

This rearrangement joins TRBV19 to TRBJ1-1; weak D call: TRBD1 (5 bases). The CDR3 runs to 13 residues. V lost 7 bases and J lost 11, with 20 bases in between. The germline V gene has CDR1 LNHDA and CDR2 SQIVND (reference sequence). The CDR3 region is CASILSEQVRAFF. DNA for the CDR3: TGTGCCAGTATTCTCTCTGAACAGGTCCGGGCTTTCTTT.

This clonotype occurred many times. The chain links TRBV30 to TRBJ2-3, with D unclear. The CDR3 loop spans 14 amino acids. Germline values: CDR1 GTSNPN, CDR2 SVGIG (reference sequence). The germline V and J ends were trimmed by 1 base and 0 bases, with 8 bases remaining between them. CDR3 sequence reads: CAWSDPRSTDTQYF. For the CDR3, the DNA is TGTGCCTGGAGTGATCCGCGTAGCACAGATACGCAGTATTTT.

As to this clonotype: One base away lies a much larger clone, so this may be a sequencing read error. This chain uses TRBV4-1 with TRBJ2-1, with D uncertain. Germline V gives CDR1 MGHRA, CDR2 YSYEKL. Trimming took off 0 bases at V and 7 bases at J, with 13 bases between the two ends. The CDR3 spans 15 residues. CDR3 bases: TGCGCCAGCAGCCAAGATAGCCCCACTGAGAATGAGCAGTTCTTC. Protein: CASSQDSPTENEQFF.